This TCR beta chain was sequenced during a study of blood T cell repertoires in COVID-19. As for the study in general: Spain, Italy and the United States supplied samples that represented acute and convalescent COVID-19. PBMCs, B-cell-depleted T cells, or T cells provided the cDNA or gDNA that made up the material.

Source study methods: Amplification from reference gene primers served as the basis for estimated nucleated cell counts. Produced via immunoSEQ multiplex PCR; TCRdb's table is partial and in-frame only. The V and J calls and clone size are taken from that table; D and trimming were inferred from the DNA. The sample lists about 120,000 clones; roughly 76% were seen once. The TCR was taken from a human donor in a cohort sampled during active COVID-19. Sequenced input: peripheral blood.

DNA for the CDR3: TGTGCCAGCAAGGAACGGGGCCAAGAGACCCAGTACTTC. Its protein product is CASKERGQETQYF. This rearrangement joins TRBV27 to TRBJ2-5; TRBD2 is a possible D gene (5 bases). Trimming left V 7 bases short and J 1 base short, with 10 bases between. CDR1 is MNHEY, CDR2 SMNVEV, per germline (reference sequence). The CDR3 runs 13 residues.